This T cell receptor (beta chain) was captured by sequencing in a study of neoadjuvant nivolumab and ipilimumab in lung cancer. Regarding this clone: Its target is unknown.

The study's findings and limits: From pretherapy to surgery, tumor richness and clonality rose with dual therapy. Higher pretherapy blood TCR richness went with higher resected-tumor richness. TCR receptors were sequenced in few samples. Only a single major-pathologic-response sample was available for clonality analysis.

Looked up from germline, CDR1 is SGHTA and CDR2 is FQGNSA. This CDR3 is built from 17 residues. V was cut by 1 base and J by 2 bases, with 12 bases left in between. Assay: immunoSEQ multiplex PCR; the TCRdb copy retains only in-frame clones and omits some. The data hold 26,000 or so clones, with around 80% observed a single time. This rearrangement joins TRBV7-2 to TRBJ2-6; D unresolved. The TCR originated in an adult with non-small cell lung cancer. Sequencing was performed on peripheral blood, taken before neoadjuvant nivolumab, alone or with ipilimumab. The CDR3 here is CASSLGTGTPGANVLTF. The CDR3 region has the DNA TGTGCCAGCAGCTTAGGGACCGGAACCCCTGGGGCCAACGTCCTGACTTTC.